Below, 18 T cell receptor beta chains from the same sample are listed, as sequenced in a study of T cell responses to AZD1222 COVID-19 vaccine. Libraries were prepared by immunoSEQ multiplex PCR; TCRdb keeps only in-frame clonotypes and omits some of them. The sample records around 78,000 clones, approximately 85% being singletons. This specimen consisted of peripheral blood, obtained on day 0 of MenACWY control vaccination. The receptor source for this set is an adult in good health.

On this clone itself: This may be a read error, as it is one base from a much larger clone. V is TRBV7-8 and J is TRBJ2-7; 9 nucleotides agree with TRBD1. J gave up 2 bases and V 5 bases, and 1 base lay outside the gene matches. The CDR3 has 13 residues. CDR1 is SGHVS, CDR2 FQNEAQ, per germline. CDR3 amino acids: CASSRQGAYEQYF. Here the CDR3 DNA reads TGTGCCAGCAGCCGACAGGGGGCCTACGAGCAGTACTTC.

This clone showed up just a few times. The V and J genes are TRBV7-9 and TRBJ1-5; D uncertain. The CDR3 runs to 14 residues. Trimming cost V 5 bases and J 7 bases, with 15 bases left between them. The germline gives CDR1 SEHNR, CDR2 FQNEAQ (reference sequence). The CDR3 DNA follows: TGTGCCAGCAGCCCTTCCGGGATGGGGCAGCCCCAGCATTTT. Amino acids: CASSPSGMGQPQHF.

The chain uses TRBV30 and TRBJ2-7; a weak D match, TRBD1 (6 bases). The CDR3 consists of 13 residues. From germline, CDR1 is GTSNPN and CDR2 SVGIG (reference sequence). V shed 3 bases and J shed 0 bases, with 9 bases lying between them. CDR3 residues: CAWSRDTSYEQYF. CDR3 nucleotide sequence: TGTGCCTGGAGCCGGGACACCTCCTACGAGCAGTACTTC.

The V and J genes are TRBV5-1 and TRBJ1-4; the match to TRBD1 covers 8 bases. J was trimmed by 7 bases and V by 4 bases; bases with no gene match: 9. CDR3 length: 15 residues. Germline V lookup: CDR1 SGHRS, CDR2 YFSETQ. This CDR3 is CASSVSGGAGEKLFF. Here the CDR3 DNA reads TGCGCCAGCAGCGTCTCAGGGGGCGCGGGTGAAAAACTGTTTTTT.

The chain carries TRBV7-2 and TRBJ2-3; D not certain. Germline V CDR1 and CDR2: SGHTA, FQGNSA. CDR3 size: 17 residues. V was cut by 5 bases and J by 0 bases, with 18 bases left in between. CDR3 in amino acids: CASSLAALLRSTDTQYF. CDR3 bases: TGTGCCAGCAGCCTCGCCGCTTTACTCCGCAGCACAGATACGCAGTATTTT.

The CDR3 here is CASSDPASSSGNTIYF. Here the CDR3 DNA reads TGTGCCAGCAGCGACCCGGCCTCCAGCTCTGGAAACACCATATATTTT. J is TRBJ1-3 and V is TRBV9; the D is unclear. From germline, CDR1 is SGDLS and CDR2 YYNGEE. V was pared by 3 bases and J by 0 bases, with 13 bases between. The CDR3 totals 16 residues.

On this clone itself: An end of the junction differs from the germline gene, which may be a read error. The CDR3 nucleotides read TGTGCCAGCAGCTTAGCCACTCCGGGACAGTGGGATTTC. Encoded protein: CASSLATPGQWDF. The genes are TRBV7-9 and TRBJ2-7; 7 nucleotides match TRBD1. CDR3 length: 13 residues. Germline V lookup: CDR1 SEHNR, CDR2 FQNEAQ (reference sequence).

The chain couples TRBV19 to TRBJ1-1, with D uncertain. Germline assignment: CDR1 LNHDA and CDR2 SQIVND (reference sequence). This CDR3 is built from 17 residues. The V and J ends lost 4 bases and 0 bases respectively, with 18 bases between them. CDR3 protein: CASSTPDRIGVNTEAFF. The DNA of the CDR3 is TGTGCCAGTAGTACTCCTGACCGAATTGGGGTGAACACTGAAGCTTTCTTT. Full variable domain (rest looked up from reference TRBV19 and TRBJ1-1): DGGITQSPKYLFRKEGQNVTLSCEQNLNHDAMYWYRQDPGQGLRLIYYSQIVNDFQKGDIAEGYSVSREKKESFPLTVTSAQKNPTAFYLCASSTPDRIGVNTEAFFGQGTRLTVV.

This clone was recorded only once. For the CDR3, the DNA is TGTGCCAGCAGCTCGTACAGGGGGGGTGAGAAGACCCAGTACTTC. Translation: CASSSYRGGEKTQYF. The chain carries TRBV7-2 and TRBJ2-5, with a weak D call TRBD1 (8 bases). The V gene's germline CDR1 is SGHTA and CDR2 FQGNSA. V gave up 4 bases and J gave up 6 bases, with 18 bases separating them. The CDR3 consists of 15 residues.

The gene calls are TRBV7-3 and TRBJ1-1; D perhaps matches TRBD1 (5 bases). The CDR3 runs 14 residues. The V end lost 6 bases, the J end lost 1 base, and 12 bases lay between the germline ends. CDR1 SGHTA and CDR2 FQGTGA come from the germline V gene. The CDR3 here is CASRAGTANTEAFF. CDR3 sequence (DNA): TGTGCCAGCAGAGCTGGGACCGCGAACACTGAAGCTTTCTTT.

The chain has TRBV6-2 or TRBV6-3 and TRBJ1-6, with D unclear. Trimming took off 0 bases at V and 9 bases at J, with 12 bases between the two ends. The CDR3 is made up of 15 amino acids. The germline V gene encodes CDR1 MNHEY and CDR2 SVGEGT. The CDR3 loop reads CASSYSTREGSPLHF. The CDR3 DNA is TGTGCCAGCAGTTACTCGACACGGGAAGGTTCACCCCTCCACTTT.

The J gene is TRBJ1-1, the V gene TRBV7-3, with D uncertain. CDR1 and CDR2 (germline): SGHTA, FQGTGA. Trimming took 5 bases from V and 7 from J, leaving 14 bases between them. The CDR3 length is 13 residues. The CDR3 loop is CASSPTGGYEAFF. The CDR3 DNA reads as TGTGCCAGCAGCCCCACCGGAGGGTATGAAGCTTTCTTT.

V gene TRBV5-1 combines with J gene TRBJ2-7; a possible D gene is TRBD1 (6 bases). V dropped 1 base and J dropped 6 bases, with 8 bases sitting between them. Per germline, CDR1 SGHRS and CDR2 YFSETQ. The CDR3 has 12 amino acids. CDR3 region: CASSLNRVEQYF. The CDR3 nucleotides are TGCGCCAGCAGCTTGAACAGGGTCGAGCAGTACTTC.

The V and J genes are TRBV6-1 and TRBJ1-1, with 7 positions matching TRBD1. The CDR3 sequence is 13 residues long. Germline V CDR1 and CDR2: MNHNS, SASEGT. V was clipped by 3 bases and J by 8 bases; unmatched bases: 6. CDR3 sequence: CASSETGTPEAFF. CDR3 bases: TGTGCCAGCAGTGAGACAGGGACACCCGAAGCTTTCTTT.

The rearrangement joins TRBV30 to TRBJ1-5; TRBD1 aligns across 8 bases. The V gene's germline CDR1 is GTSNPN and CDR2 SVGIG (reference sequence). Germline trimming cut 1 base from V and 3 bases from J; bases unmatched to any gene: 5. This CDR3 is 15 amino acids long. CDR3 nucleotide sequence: TGTGCCTGGAGTGAGCAGGGGGCTCCCAATCAGCCCCAGCATTTT. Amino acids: CAWSEQGAPNQPQHF. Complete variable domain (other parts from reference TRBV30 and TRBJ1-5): SQTIHQWPATLVQPVGSPLSLECTVEGTSNPNLYWYRQAAGRGLQLLFYSVGIGQISSEVPQNLSASRPQDRQFILSSKKLLLSDSGFYLCAWSEQGAPNQPQHFGDGTRLSIL.

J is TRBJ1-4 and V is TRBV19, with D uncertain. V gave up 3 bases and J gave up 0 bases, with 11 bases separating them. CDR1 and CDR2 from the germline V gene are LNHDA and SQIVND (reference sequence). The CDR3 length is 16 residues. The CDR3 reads CASSMRGPATNEKLFF. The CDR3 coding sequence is TGTGCCAGTAGTATGCGTGGCCCCGCAACTAATGAAAAACTGTTTTTT.

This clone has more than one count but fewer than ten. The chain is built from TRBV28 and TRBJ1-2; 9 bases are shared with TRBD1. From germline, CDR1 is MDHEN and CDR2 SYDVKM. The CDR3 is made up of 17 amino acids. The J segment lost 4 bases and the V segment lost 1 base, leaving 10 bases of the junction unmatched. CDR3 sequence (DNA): TGTGCCAGCAGTTTATCCTTAACAGGGGGCAATGGCTATGGCTACACCTTC. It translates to CASSLSLTGGNGYGYTF.

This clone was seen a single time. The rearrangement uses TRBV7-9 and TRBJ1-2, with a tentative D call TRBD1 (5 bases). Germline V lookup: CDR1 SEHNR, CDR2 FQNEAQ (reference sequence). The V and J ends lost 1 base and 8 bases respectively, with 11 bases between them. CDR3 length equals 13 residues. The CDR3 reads CASSLGGGRGYTF. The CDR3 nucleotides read TGTGCCAGCAGCTTAGGCGGGGGACGGGGCTACACCTTC.